This entry features one T cell receptor (beta chain) sequence. Self-reported history from a screening survey and questionnaire set each donor's cohort. The protocol was immunoSEQ multiplex PCR, while the TCRdb copy is restricted to in-frame clones and leaves out a portion. The sample shows around 300,000 clones, nearly 90% of them seen only once. Trimming took off 8 bases at V and 1 base at J, with 12 bases between the two ends. CDR1 is SGHTA and CDR2 is FQGNSA in the germline V gene. This CDR3 has 15 amino acids. This record belongs to a study of blood T cell repertoires in COVID-19. Source material: PBMCs or T cells enriched from blood (not recorded which). The chain uses TRBV7-2 and TRBJ1-6, with D unclear. The TCR sequence derives from a woman between 18 and 30 years old with acute COVID-19. The CDR3 sequence: CASRRSGSYNSPLHF. As DNA, the CDR3 is TGTGCCAGCCGCCGCAGCGGGTCCTATAATTCACCCCTCCACTTT.